This entry lists 19 T cell receptor beta chains sequenced from one sample in a study of PD-1 blockade in classical Hodgkin lymphoma (TCRdb year 2020). According to the study, the label for this sample's time point signals: newly diagnosed, previously untreated cHL patient sample. A Miltenyi CD4+ T cell isolation kit was used for magnetic negative selection to purify CD4+ T cells from thawed PBMCs. Libraries were made using the immunoSEQ multiplex PCR assay. The table was pulled from immuneACCESS by TCRdb, which kept in-frame rearrangements only. Such tables lose some clones; where checked, under half of the loss comes from unresolved V genes, and the rest has no known cause. Counted in this sample were fewer than 40,000 clones; around 89% of them appeared once. In total, the top ten clones hold 0.2% to 0.25% of the sample. Sequencing used CD4+ T cells from blood. Every receptor here comes from a human donor with classical Hodgkin lymphoma.

The chain recombines TRBV28 with TRBJ1-2; weak D call: TRBD1 (6 bases). The germline gives CDR1 MDHEN, CDR2 SYDVKM. V dropped 5 bases and J dropped 1 base, with 14 bases sitting between them. This CDR3 spans 15 amino acids. CDR3 sequence (DNA): TGTGCCAGCAGTCGGGGGGGCAGCCTTAACTATGGCTACACCTTC. Residues: CASSRGGSLNYGYTF.

The chain combines TRBV9 with TRBJ1-5; no reliable D call. Germline V gene lookup returns CDR1 SGDLS and CDR2 YYNGEE. V dropped 0 bases and J dropped 6 bases, with 13 bases sitting between them. This CDR3 spans 15 amino acids. CDR3 in DNA: TGTGCCAGCAGCGTAGAAGGAGGGCGAGGTCAGCCCCAGCATTTT. It translates to CASSVEGGRGQPQHF.

The gene calls are TRBV19 and TRBJ1-5; TRBD1 is a possible D gene (6 bases). Looked up from germline, CDR1 is LNHDA and CDR2 is SQIVND (reference sequence). V was trimmed by 2 bases and J by 4 bases, leaving 12 bases between them. The CDR3 extends over 15 amino acids. The CDR3 reads CASSIRQGLNQPQHF. The CDR3 bases are TGTGCCAGTAGTATACGGCAGGGGTTGAATCAGCCCCAGCATTTT. Complete variable domain (other parts from reference TRBV19 and TRBJ1-5): DGGITQSPKYLFRKEGQNVTLSCEQNLNHDAMYWYRQDPGQGLRLIYYSQIVNDFQKGDIAEGYSVSREKKESFPLTVTSAQKNPTAFYLCASSIRQGLNQPQHFGDGTRLSIL.

The chain carries TRBV6-1 and TRBJ1-2, with D maybe TRBD1 (5 bases). The CDR3 sequence is 13 residues long. Trimming pared 5 bases from V and 8 bases from J, leaving 15 bases between. In germline, CDR1 is MNHNS, CDR2 SASEGT. DNA for the CDR3: TGTGCCAGCAGTTCTTGGGGCGCGGGAGGCTACACCTTC. Translating gives CASSSWGAGGYTF.

The V call is TRBV7-2, the J call TRBJ1-3; no clear D. This CDR3 spans 16 amino acids. The germline V gene encodes CDR1 SGHTA and CDR2 FQGNSA. The germline V and J ends were trimmed by 4 bases and 3 bases, with 16 bases remaining between them. The CDR3 here is CASSWQDPKGGNTIYF. CDR3 bases: TGTGCCAGCAGCTGGCAGGACCCCAAGGGTGGAAACACCATATATTTT. The whole variable domain, remainder taken from reference TRBV7-2 and TRBJ1-3, is GAGVSQSPSNKVTEKGKDVELRCDPISGHTALYWYRQSLGQGLEFLIYFQGNSAPDKSGLPSDRFSAERTGGSVSTLTIQRTQQEDSAVYLCASSWQDPKGGNTIYFGEGSWLTVV.

The chain links TRBV10-3 to TRBJ1-6; 7 bases align to TRBD1. The CDR3 extends over 13 amino acids. Trimming cost V 10 bases and J 3 bases; bases outside gene matches: 3. Germline V gene data show CDR1 as ENHRY and CDR2 as SYGVKD. The CDR3 loop reads CARRQGYNSPLHF. DNA of the CDR3: TGTGCCAGACGACAGGGCTATAATTCACCCCTCCACTTT.

CDR3 coding DNA: TGTGCCAGCAGTTACTCGCCGGACAGCAATCAGCCCCAGCATTTT. This gives the protein CASSYSPDSNQPQHF. The genes are TRBV6-6 and TRBJ1-5; D remains ambiguous. CDR3 size: 15 residues. V lost 0 bases to trimming and J lost 1 base, with 7 bases between them. Per the germline V gene, CDR1 is MNHNY and CDR2 is SVGAGI (reference sequence).

V gene TRBV28 combines with J gene TRBJ1-1; D not certain. Germline loops: CDR1 MDHEN, CDR2 SYDVKM. The CDR3 runs to 14 residues. V lost 7 bases, J lost 1 base, and 13 bases lay in between. DNA of the CDR3: TGTGCCAGCACCCAAGGAGGAAGGAACACTGAAGCTTTCTTT. Translating gives CASTQGGRNTEAFF.

This clone was seen a single time. This rearrangement joins TRBV11-2 to TRBJ1-5; 8 bases are shared with TRBD1. In germline, CDR1 is SGHAT, CDR2 FQNNGV. The trim removed 3 bases at V and 2 bases at J, leaving 0 bases unmatched. The CDR3 consists of 14 residues. The CDR3 sequence: CASSLGQGNQPQHF. CDR3 coding DNA: TGTGCCAGCAGCTTGGGACAGGGCAATCAGCCCCAGCATTTT.

The chain joins TRBV29-1 to TRBJ1-1; no clear D. CDR3 length: 13 residues. CDR1 is SQVTM and CDR2 is ANQGSEA in the germline V gene. V was cut by 2 bases and J by 3 bases, with 10 bases left in between. The CDR3 loop reads CSVENARDTEAFF. The CDR3 DNA follows: TGCAGCGTTGAAAACGCCCGGGACACTGAAGCTTTCTTT.

This chain links TRBV6-4 with TRBJ1-2; 9 positions agree with TRBD1. The V and J ends lost 6 bases and 5 bases, in that order; junction bases with no gene match: 4. This CDR3 region has 13 residues. Per the germline V gene, CDR1 is MRHNA and CDR2 is SNTAGT. This CDR3 reads CASSTGTGYGYTF. The CDR3 DNA sequence: TGTGCCAGCAGCACCGGGACAGGGTATGGCTACACCTTC.

The chain recombines TRBV18 with TRBJ2-3, with D uncertain. Deletions cut 1 base from V and 0 bases from J, with 11 bases between. There are 16 residues in the CDR3. In germline, CDR1 is KGHSH, CDR2 LQKENI. For the CDR3, the DNA is TGTGCCAGCTCACCACTGAGTAAGGGAAGCACAGATACGCAGTATTTT. Its protein product is CASSPLSKGSTDTQYF.

The V gene is TRBV5-8, the J gene TRBJ1-1; maybe TRBD1 (6 bases). Germline CDR1 is SGHTS and CDR2 is YDEGEE. The ends were cut back, 0 bases at V and 5 bases at J, with 11 bases in the middle. This CDR3 is built from 14 residues. The CDR3 nucleotides read TGTGCCAGCAGCTTGGGACAGGTGGCAACTGAAGCTTTCTTT. It encodes CASSLGQVATEAFF.

The chain joins TRBV29-1 to TRBJ2-5; D unclear. The CDR3 spans 13 residues. The V end was cut by 4 bases, the J end by 5 bases, with 14 bases between. Germline CDR1 reads SQVTM; CDR2 reads ANQGSEA. DNA of the CDR3: TGCAGCGTTGTACCGGGTCAAGGTGAGACCCAGTACTTC. This encodes CSVVPGQGETQYF.

This clone was counted a single time. This chain connects TRBV11-3 to TRBJ2-2; D remains unclear. V shed 0 bases and J shed 6 bases, with 11 bases lying between them. From germline, CDR1 is SGHNT and CDR2 YENEEA. The CDR3 runs 15 residues. The CDR3 coding sequence is TGTGCCAGCAGCTTAGATGCCAGGTCGGCCGGGGAGCTGTTTTTT. This encodes CASSLDARSAGELFF. The full variable domain, with the rest looked up from reference TRBV11-3 and TRBJ2-2, is EAGVVQSPRYKIIEKKQPVAFWCNPISGHNTLYWYLQNLGQGPELLIRYENEEAVDDSQLPKDRFSAERLKGVDSTLKIQPAELGDSAVYLCASSLDARSAGELFFGEGSRLTVL.

On this clone itself: The CDR3 does not end in the conserved phenylalanine or tryptophan, so this is likely a read error. The limits of the CDR3 on the DNA are not certain, so only TCRdb's listed CDR3 is given. The CDR3 protein is CANLQGTGPLGN. The chain couples TRBV6-4 to TRBJ1-1; TRBD1 was called by the table and not checked on the DNA. Per the germline V gene, CDR1 is MRHNA and CDR2 is SNTAGT. The CDR3 is 12 residues long, ends included.

This clone appeared once. This chain uses TRBV2 with TRBJ2-7; TRBD1 agrees at 7 bases. The CDR3 is 14 residues long. CDR1 and CDR2 (germline): SNHLY, FYNNEI. V was clipped by 8 bases and J by 2 bases; unmatched bases: 9. DNA for the CDR3: TGTGCCAGCCTAAACGACAGGGATGCCTACGAGCAGTACTTC. Amino acids: CASLNDRDAYEQYF.

The chain carries TRBV19 and TRBJ2-6; possibly TRBD2 for D (7 bases). The germline V and J ends were trimmed by 9 bases and 3 bases, with 12 bases remaining between them. CDR1 and CDR2 from the germline V gene are LNHDA and SQIVND (reference sequence). The CDR3 extends over 14 amino acids. CDR3: CASKGGHGANVLTF. As DNA, the CDR3 is TGTGCCAGCAAGGGGGGGCATGGGGCCAACGTCCTGACTTTC.

The rearrangement uses TRBV28 and TRBJ2-7, with 11 bases that match TRBD2. The CDR3 has 17 amino acids. The junction had 9 bases not matched to a gene; V was cut back by 2 bases and J by 3 bases. The germline V gene encodes CDR1 MDHEN and CDR2 SYDVKM. The CDR3 reads CASSLITSGLAVYEQYF. In DNA form, the CDR3 reads TGTGCCAGCAGTTTAATTACGTCGGGACTAGCGGTCTACGAGCAGTACTTC.